This T cell receptor (beta chain) was recorded in a study of shared clonotypes between healthy human individuals. Study summary: Used for every donor were three CD4 naive, three CD4 memory, two CD8 naive and one CD8 memory plate. Study observations and caveats: Estimated richness was generally greater in naive than memory subsets.

Profiling relied on immunoSEQ multiplex PCR, and the TCRdb table lists in-frame clones only, not all of them. This table has 2 million to 2.5 million clones, 90% to 97% appearing once. Trimming cost V 0 bases and J 6 bases, with 14 bases left between them. The CDR3 is 15 residues long. Germline-derived CDR1 and CDR2 are ENHRY and SYGVKD. Every one of the donors was a Caucasian adult that lived in Nashville, Tennessee. About this clone itself: Antigen unknown.

This sequence joins TRBV10-3 and TRBJ1-1, with D perhaps matching TRBD1 (6 bases). The sequenced material came from naive CD4+ T cells sorted from blood. Subset specified: CD45RA+ positively selected. The clonotype was recovered from a man younger than 35 in good health. The CDR3 spells CAISESTSGTSEAFF. As DNA, the CDR3 is TGTGCCATCAGTGAGTCGACTTCAGGGACATCTGAAGCTTTCTTT.